These 10 T cell receptor beta chains were sequenced from one sample in a study of persistence of HIV-infected CD4 T cells. No antigen is known for these receptors. Sequencing used immunoSEQ version 4 in survey mode. Sequenced by immunoSEQ multiplex PCR; TCRdb stores in-frame clones only, minus some. The repertoire has about 36,000 clones, about 84% of them found once; the top ten carry 5% to 5.5%. Cells were stimulated with overlapping HIV-1 Gag 15-mer peptides. Memory cells lacking CD40L and CD69 with high CD45RO were sorted. The sample in question was cultured CD4+ T cells from PBMCs, obtained from a patient who received antiretroviral therapy. The receptors here all came from an adult with HIV. The donor label of this sample is uncertain.

The chain links TRBV14 to TRBJ2-1; a possible D gene is TRBD1 (6 bases). The germline V gene has CDR1 SGHDN and CDR2 FVKESK. This CDR3 has 17 residues. V lost 4 bases and J 7 bases, leaving 23 bases between the germline ends. This CDR3 reads CASSPPWGPTSENEQFF. DNA for the CDR3: TGTGCCAGCAGCCCCCCTTGGGGGCCGACCTCTGAGAATGAGCAGTTCTTC.

CDR3 amino acids: CASSPLNRVDQPQHF. Here the CDR3 DNA reads TGTGCCAGCAGTCCGCTAAACAGGGTTGATCAGCCCCAGCATTTT. V usage is TRBV27 and J usage is TRBJ1-5, with D tentatively TRBD1 (6 bases). CDR3 size: 15 residues. The germline V gene encodes CDR1 MNHEY and CDR2 SMNVEV (reference sequence). Trimming took 5 bases from V and 5 from J, leaving 16 bases between them.

The genes are TRBV27 and TRBJ2-2; 9 bases map to TRBD1. The CDR3 is made up of 14 amino acids. After removal of 7 bases from V and 6 bases from J, the junction contained 6 bases not matched to a gene. Germline V gene lookup returns CDR1 MNHEY and CDR2 SMNVEV (reference sequence). CDR3 DNA: TGTGCCAGCACACAGGGGGCGTGGGCCGGGGAGCTGTTTTTT. This gives the protein CASTQGAWAGELFF.

The chain recombines TRBV28 with TRBJ1-2; the D is unclear. The germline gives CDR1 MDHEN, CDR2 SYDVKM. The CDR3 sequence is 13 residues long. V was trimmed by 5 bases and J by 5 bases, leaving 12 bases between them. CDR3 sequence: CASSPPQVYGYTF. CDR3 in DNA: TGTGCCAGCAGTCCTCCACAAGTTTATGGCTACACCTTC.

The chain joins TRBV7-6 to TRBJ2-2; TRBD2 might be the D (5 bases). The CDR3 covers 17 residues. The V and J ends lost 0 bases and 0 bases respectively, with 11 bases between them. Germline CDR1 is SGHVS and CDR2 is FNYEAQ. As DNA, the CDR3 is TGTGCCAGCAGCTTAGCGCACGGGGAATCGAACACCGGGGAGCTGTTTTTT. As protein: CASSLAHGESNTGELFF.

J is TRBJ2-7 and V is TRBV14; a weak D match, TRBD1 (6 bases). Trimming left V 6 bases short and J 0 bases short, with 12 bases between. Germline lookup yields CDR1 SGHDN and CDR2 FVKESK. This CDR3 has 14 amino acids. The CDR3 region is CASRQGPSSYEQYF. In nucleotides, the CDR3 is TGTGCCAGCAGACAGGGCCCTAGCTCCTACGAGCAGTACTTC.

V gene TRBV29-1 combines with J gene TRBJ1-4; 8 bases are shared with TRBD1. CDR3 length: 16 residues. V lost 5 bases to trimming and J lost 1 base; unmatched junction nucleotides: 9. Germline V CDR1 and CDR2: SQVTM, ANQGSEA. The chain's CDR3 is CSVSGTGIVTNEKLFF. DNA for the CDR3: TGCAGCGTTTCGGGGACAGGAATCGTAACTAATGAAAAACTGTTTTTT.

The gene calls are TRBV3-1 (or the pseudogene TRBV3-2) and TRBJ2-3; possible D gene TRBD1, 5 bases. Germline-derived CDR1 and CDR2 are LGHDT and YNNKEL (reference sequence). V lost 1 base, J lost 7 bases, and 18 bases lay in between. The CDR3 covers 16 residues. CDR3 DNA: TGTGCCAGCAGCCAAGCCCGGCAGGGTACGACGAATACGCAGTATTTT. Translation: CASSQARQGTTNTQYF.

The chain links TRBV7-6 to TRBJ2-3; D is possibly TRBD1 (5 bases). Germline V gene lookup returns CDR1 SGHVS and CDR2 FNYEAQ. CDR3 length: 14 amino acids. Trimming removed 2 bases from V and 0 bases from J, with 6 bases in between. Written as DNA, the CDR3 is TGTGCCAGCAGCTTACAGGGTAGCACAGATACGCAGTATTTT. This gives the protein CASSLQGSTDTQYF.

The rearrangement uses TRBV2 and TRBJ2-7; D remains unclear. Germline CDR1 reads SNHLY; CDR2 reads FYNNEI. Trimming removed 5 bases at V and 0 bases at J, with 2 bases between. CDR3 size: 11 residues. This CDR3 reads CASSYSYEQYF. The CDR3 coding sequence is TGTGCCAGCAGTTACTCCTACGAGCAGTACTTC.